The rows below give T cell receptor beta chains drawn from one sample of a study of cytomegalovirus exposure and HLA in healthy donors. Using immunoSEQ multiplex PCR, the repertoire was profiled, and TCRdb retains in-frame clones only, with some absent. Recorded for this sample: about 40,000 clones. The sample consisted of PBMCs. The source of these receptors is a woman between 25 and 40 years old in good health and CMV-seronegative. CDR3s include the opening cysteine and the closing phenylalanine or tryptophan. D genes are given only for firm matches.

J	V	D	CDR3	DNA
TRBJ2-6	TRBV5-5	-	CASSLEVRGVLVSGANVLTF	TGTGCCAGCAGCTTGGAGGTCAGGGGAGTCCTAGTCTCTGGGGCCAACGTCCTGACTTTC
TRBJ2-1	TRBV5-6	-	CASSPETKYNEQFF	TGTGCCAGCAGCCCGGAGACGAAGTACAATGAGCAGTTCTTC
TRBJ2-1	TRBV9	-	CASSPRVGLYGKDEQFF	TGTGCCAGCAGCCCGAGGGTGGGCCTCTACGGGAAGGATGAGCAGTTCTTC
TRBJ1-1	TRBV28	-	CASSLSRWNTEAFF	TGTGCCAGCAGTTTATCACGGTGGAACACTGAAGCTTTCTTT
TRBJ1-5	TRBV18	-	CASSPVGDNQPQHF	TGTGCCAGCTCACCGGTAGGGGACAATCAGCCCCAGCATTTT
TRBJ2-1	TRBV7-6	TRBD2	CASSLEPGLEYNEQFF	TGTGCCAGCAGCTTAGAACCGGGACTAGAGTACAATGAGCAGTTCTTC
TRBJ2-3	TRBV5-1	-	CASSLEGSADTQYF	TGCGCCAGCAGCTTGGAGGGTAGCGCAGATACGCAGTATTTT
TRBJ1-5	TRBV19	TRBD1	CASRTQGTSNQPQHF	TGTGCCAGTAGGACACAGGGGACTAGCAATCAGCCCCAGCATTTT
TRBJ2-7	TRBV7-2	-	CASTPQGFFYEQYF	TGTGCCAGCACCCCACAGGGATTCTTCTACGAGCAGTACTTC
TRBJ2-5	TRBV7-9	TRBD1	CASGLIRQGQETQYF	TGTGCCAGCGGCCTGATACGACAGGGCCAAGAGACCCAGTACTTC
TRBJ2-7	TRBV9	-	CANVREYEQYF	TGTGCCAATGTGAGGGAGTACGAGCAGTACTTC
TRBJ2-3	TRBV6-5	TRBD1	CASSFWTGDTDTQYF	TGTGCCAGCAGTTTCTGGACAGGAGACACAGATACGCAGTATTTT
TRBJ1-5	TRBV4-1	TRBD1	CASRGTGGESNQPQHF	TGCGCCAGCCGTGGGACAGGGGGCGAAAGCAATCAGCCCCAGCATTTT
TRBJ2-1	TRBV5-1	TRBD2	CASSLGALAGERPGEQFF	TGCGCCAGCAGCTTGGGTGCACTAGCGGGAGAACGACCAGGGGAGCAGTTCTTC
TRBJ2-1	TRBV30	-	CAWMWESYNEQFF	TGTGCCTGGATGTGGGAGTCCTACAATGAGCAGTTCTTC
TRBJ1-2	TRBV29-1	-	CSVFSAGQFRNGYTF	TGCAGCGTTTTTTCGGCAGGCCAGTTTCGGAATGGCTACACCTTC
TRBJ2-4	TRBV5-5	-	CASSSVPGVAKNIQYF	TGTGCCAGCAGCTCCGTTCCGGGGGTAGCCAAAAACATTCAGTACTTC
TRBJ1-5	TRBV4-1	-	CASSLGGGHINQPQHF	TGCGCCAGCAGCCTAGGGGGGGGGCATATCAATCAGCCCCAGCATTTT
TRBJ2-7	TRBV4-1	-	CASSQDGAFSLEQYF	TGCGCCAGCAGCCAAGATGGGGCATTCTCCCTCGAGCAGTACTTC
TRBJ2-7	TRBV4-2	-	CASSQDVAEQYF	TGTGCCAGCAGCCAAGACGTGGCCGAGCAGTACTTC